The 11 T cell receptor beta chains reported below all come from one sample, sequenced in a study of T cell changes during pregnancy in multiple sclerosis. Generated by immunoSEQ multiplex PCR, the TCRdb table keeps only in-frame clones and is missing some. The table lists around 84,000 clones, 94% of them singletons. Sequencing used peripheral blood, obtained in the second trimester of pregnancy. Source of these receptors: a female donor in good health, enrolled as a control in a pregnancy study.

V is TRBV18 and J is TRBJ2-5; 9 bases are shared with TRBD1. Germline loops: CDR1 KGHSH, CDR2 LQKENI. This CDR3 has 14 residues. V dropped 6 bases and J dropped 3; count of bases not matched to a gene: 5. CDR3 bases: TGTGCCAGCTCGGTCCGGGACAGGGAAGAGACCCAGTACTTC. Its protein is CASSVRDREETQYF.

The gene calls are TRBV23-1 and TRBJ1-2, with D possibly being TRBD1 (6 bases). TRBV23-1 is sorted into the ORF group, with uncertain function. The CDR3 sequence is 20 residues long. V was clipped by 0 bases and J by 4 bases, with 27 bases between them. The DNA for the CDR3 is TGCGCCAGCAGTCAATCTTTTCCTTCAAGGGGGTTCGGCTTTGCCTATGGCTACACCTTC. It codes for CASSQSFPSRGFGFAYGYTF.

The chain has TRBV2 and TRBJ1-5; D is ambiguous. Germline V gene data show CDR1 as SNHLY and CDR2 as FYNNEI. The V and J ends lost 8 bases and 0 bases respectively, with 11 bases between them. This CDR3 comprises 14 residues. CDR3 sequence (DNA): TGTGCCAGCCAGACGGAGGTTAGCAATCAGCCCCAGCATTTT. Encoded protein: CASQTEVSNQPQHF.

The chain uses TRBV29-1 and TRBJ2-3; 8 bases agree with TRBD1. V lost 1 base, J lost 4 bases, and 4 bases stayed unmatched. This CDR3 contains 14 residues. Germline CDR1 reads SQVTM; CDR2 reads ANQGSEA. DNA for the CDR3: TGCAGCGTTGAAGGGACAGGGTACCCAGATACGCAGTATTTT. It yields the protein CSVEGTGYPDTQYF.

The chain recombines TRBV28 with TRBJ1-5; D is ambiguous. The V gene's germline CDR1 is MDHEN and CDR2 SYDVKM. This CDR3 is 16 amino acids long. Trimming shortened V by 1 base and J by 2 bases, and 12 bases separated the two germline ends. The DNA of the CDR3 is TGTGCCAGCAGTTTATTCCGGTTCGGGGGCAATCAGCCCCAGCATTTT. Protein product: CASSLFRFGGNQPQHF.

This chain connects TRBV2 to TRBJ2-3, with D unresolved. The CDR3 has 18 residues. Between the trimmed V and J ends, which lost 0 bases and 1 base, there was a span of 17 bases. Per germline, CDR1 SNHLY and CDR2 FYNNEI. The chain's CDR3 is CASSEAETPADGTDTQYF. The CDR3, as DNA: TGTGCCAGCAGTGAAGCAGAGACTCCAGCAGACGGCACAGATACGCAGTATTTT.

This clone was counted a few times. V usage is TRBV21-1 and J usage is TRBJ1-5. TRBV21-1 is a pseudogene segment. The CDR3 totals 11 residues. In DNA form, the CDR3 reads TGTGCCAGCAGCAACCGTCAGCCCCAGCATTTT. Protein sequence: CASSNRQPQHF.

The chain is built from TRBV27 and TRBJ2-3; 10 bases are shared with TRBD2. The CDR3 sequence is 16 residues long. Germline loops: CDR1 MNHEY, CDR2 SMNVEV (reference sequence). The J segment lost 1 base and the V segment lost 3 bases, leaving 4 bases of the junction unmatched. CDR3 sequence reads: CASSFPGTSGTDTQYF. The CDR3 nucleotides are TGTGCCAGCAGTTTTCCCGGGACTAGCGGCACAGATACGCAGTATTTT.

J is TRBJ1-1 and V is TRBV30; D is uncertain. V lost 2 bases to trimming and J lost 0 bases, with 7 bases between them. The CDR3 spans 13 residues. Germline CDR1 is GTSNPN and CDR2 is SVGIG (reference sequence). The CDR3 sequence is CAWSRRVNTEAFF. DNA for the CDR3: TGTGCCTGGAGTAGGAGGGTGAACACTGAAGCTTTCTTT.

This chain links TRBV5-6 with TRBJ1-5; 8 bases align to TRBD1. CDR1 and CDR2 (germline): SGHDT, YYEEEE. Trimming at V came to 2 bases and at J to 6 bases, leaving 1 base not matched to a gene. CDR3 length equals 13 residues. The DNA of the CDR3 is TGTGCCAGCAGCTTACAGGGGGGTCAGCCCCAGCATTTT. Protein product: CASSLQGGQPQHF.

V and J are TRBV2 and TRBJ2-3; TRBD2 agrees at 11 bases. This CDR3 contains 15 residues. The junction had 9 bases not matched to a gene; V was cut back by 7 bases and J by 6 bases. Germline V CDR1 and CDR2: SNHLY, FYNNEI. CDR3 in amino acids: CASNRLAGRGDTQYF. The CDR3 DNA sequence: TGTGCCAGCAATAGACTAGCGGGACGTGGGGATACGCAGTATTTT.